This T cell receptor (beta chain) was recovered during a study of T cells in Graves' hyperthyroidism and ophthalmopathy. Study results and caveats: In the analysis, a 13 V-J model separated ophthalmopathy from stable hyperthyroidism.

This clonotype was seen a handful of times. Its target is unknown. J gave up 3 bases and V 2 bases, and 7 bases lay outside the gene matches. CDR1 is MDHEN, CDR2 SYDVKM, per germline. The CDR3 is 16 residues long. Amplified regions were TCR beta CDR3 sequences from RNA transcripts. First-round RT-PCR with HTBI primers amplified the TCR CDR3 region. A single record per CDR3 protein comes from TCRdb applying MiXCR to the multiplex PCR reads. The table shows 650,000 to 750,000 distinct CDR3 sequences, with about 15% occurring only once. The specimen sequenced was blood. This clonotype was sampled from a woman under 30 with Graves' hyperthyroidism. This chain connects TRBV28 to TRBJ2-7, with 10 bases matching TRBD2. The CDR3 DNA is TGTGCCAGCAGTTTAAATCTAGCGGGAGCGGGCTACGAGCAGTACTTC. Its protein is CASSLNLAGAGYEQYF.